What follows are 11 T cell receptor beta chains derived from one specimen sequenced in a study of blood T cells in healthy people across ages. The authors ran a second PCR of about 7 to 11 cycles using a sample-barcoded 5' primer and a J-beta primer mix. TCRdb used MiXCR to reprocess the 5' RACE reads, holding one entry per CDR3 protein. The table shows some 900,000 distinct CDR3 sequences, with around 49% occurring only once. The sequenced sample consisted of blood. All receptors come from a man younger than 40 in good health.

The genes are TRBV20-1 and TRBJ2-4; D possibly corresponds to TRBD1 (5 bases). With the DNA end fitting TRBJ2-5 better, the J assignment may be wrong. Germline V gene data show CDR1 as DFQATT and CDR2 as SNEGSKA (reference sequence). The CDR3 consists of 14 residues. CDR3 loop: CSASVRASGETQYF. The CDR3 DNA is TGCAGTGCTAGCGTCAGGGCTTCTGGTGAGACCCAGTACTTC.

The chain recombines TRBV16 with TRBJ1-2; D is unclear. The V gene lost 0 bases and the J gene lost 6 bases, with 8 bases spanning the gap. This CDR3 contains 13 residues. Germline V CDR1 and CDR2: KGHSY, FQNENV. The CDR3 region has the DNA TGTGCCAGCAGCCAATCAGGGTTTGATGGCTACACCTTC. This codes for CASSQSGFDGYTF.

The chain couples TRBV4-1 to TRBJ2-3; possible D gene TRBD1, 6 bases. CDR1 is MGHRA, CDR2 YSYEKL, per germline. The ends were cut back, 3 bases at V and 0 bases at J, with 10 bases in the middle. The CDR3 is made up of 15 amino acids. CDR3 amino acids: CASSQRTDSTDTQYF. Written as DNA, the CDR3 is TGCGCCAGCAGCCAGCGGACAGACAGCACAGATACGCAGTATTTT.

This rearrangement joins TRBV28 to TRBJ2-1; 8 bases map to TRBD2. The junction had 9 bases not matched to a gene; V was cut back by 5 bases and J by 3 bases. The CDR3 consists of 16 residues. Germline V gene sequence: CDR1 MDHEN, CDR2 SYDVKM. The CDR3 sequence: CASSPLTGGLYNEQFF. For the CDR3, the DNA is TGTGCCAGCAGTCCCCTTACGGGGGGGCTCTACAATGAGCAGTTCTTC.

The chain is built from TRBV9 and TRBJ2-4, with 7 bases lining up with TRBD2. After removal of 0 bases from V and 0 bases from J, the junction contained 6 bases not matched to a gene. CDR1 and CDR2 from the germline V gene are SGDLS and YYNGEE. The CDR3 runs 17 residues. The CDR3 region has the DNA TGTGCCAGCAGCGTAGGGGAGGGACTCGCAGCCAAAAACATTCAGTACTTC. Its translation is CASSVGEGLAAKNIQYF.

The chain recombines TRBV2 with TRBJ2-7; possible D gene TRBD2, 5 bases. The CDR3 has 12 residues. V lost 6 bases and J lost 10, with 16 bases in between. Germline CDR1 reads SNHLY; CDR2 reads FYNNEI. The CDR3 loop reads CASSSIQEAQYF. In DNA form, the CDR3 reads TGTGCCAGCAGCAGCATTCAGGAGGCCCAGTACTTC. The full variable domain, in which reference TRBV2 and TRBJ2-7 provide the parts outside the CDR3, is EPEVTQTPSHQVTQMGQEVILRCVPISNHLYFYWYRQILGQKVEFLVSFYNNEISEKSEIFDDQFSVERPDGSNFTLKIRSTKLEDSAMYFCASSSIQEAQYFGPGTRLTVT.

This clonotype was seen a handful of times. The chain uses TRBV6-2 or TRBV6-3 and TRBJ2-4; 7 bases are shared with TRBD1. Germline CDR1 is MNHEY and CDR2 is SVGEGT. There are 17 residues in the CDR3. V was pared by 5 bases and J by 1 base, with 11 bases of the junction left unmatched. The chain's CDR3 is CASSIISGGRAKNIQYF. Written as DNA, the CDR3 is TGTGCCAGCAGTATAATCTCAGGGGGAAGGGCCAAAAACATTCAGTACTTC.

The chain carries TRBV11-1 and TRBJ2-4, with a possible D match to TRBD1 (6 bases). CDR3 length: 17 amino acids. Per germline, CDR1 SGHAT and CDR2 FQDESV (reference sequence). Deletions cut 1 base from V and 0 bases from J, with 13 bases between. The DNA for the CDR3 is TGTGCCAGCAGCTTAGGTGGACAGACCTTAGCCAAAAACATTCAGTACTTC. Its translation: CASSLGGQTLAKNIQYF.

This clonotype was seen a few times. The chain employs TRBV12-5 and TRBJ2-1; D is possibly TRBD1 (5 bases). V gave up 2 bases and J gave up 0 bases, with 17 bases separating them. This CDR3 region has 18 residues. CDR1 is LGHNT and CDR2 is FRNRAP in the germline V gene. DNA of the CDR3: TGTGCTAGTGGTTTGACGCCCAAAGACAGTAGCTCCTACAATGAGCAGTTCTTC. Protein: CASGLTPKDSSSYNEQFF. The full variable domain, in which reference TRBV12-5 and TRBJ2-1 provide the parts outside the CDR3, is DARVTQTPRHKVTEMGQEVTMRCQPILGHNTVFWYRQTMMQGLELLAYFRNRAPLDDSGMPKDRFSAEMPDATLATLKIQPSEPRDSAVYFCASGLTPKDSSSYNEQFFGPGTRLTVL.

The CDR3 protein is CSARASGFDEQFF. The CDR3 DNA reads TGCAGTGCTAGGGCTAGCGGTTTCGACGAGCAGTTCTTC. J is TRBJ2-1 and V is TRBV20-1; 7 bases map to TRBD2. From germline, CDR1 is DFQATT and CDR2 SNEGSKA (reference sequence). V gave up 3 bases and J gave up 10 bases; unmatched junction bases: 9. The CDR3 loop spans 13 amino acids.

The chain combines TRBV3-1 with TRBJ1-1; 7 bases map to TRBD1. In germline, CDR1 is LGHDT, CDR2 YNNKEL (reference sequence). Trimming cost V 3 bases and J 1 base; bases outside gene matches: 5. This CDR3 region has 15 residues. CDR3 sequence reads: CASSHARTGNTEAFF. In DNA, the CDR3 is TGTGCCAGCAGCCACGCTAGGACAGGGAACACTGAAGCTTTCTTT.